This entry lists 3 T cell receptor beta chains sequenced from one sample in a study of blood T cells in healthy people across ages. A second PCR, run for roughly 7 to 12 cycles, used a sample-barcoded 5' primer plus a J-beta primer mix. TCRdb re-called the 5' RACE reads through MiXCR, storing one row per CDR3 protein. The repertoire holds approximately 1.5 million distinct CDR3 sequences, 30% to 40% seen once, with around 11% in the top ten. Sample: blood. Receptor source: a woman aged 25 to 45 in good health.

The rearrangement uses TRBV6-1 and TRBJ2-3; 7 nucleotides match TRBD1. CDR3 length equals 13 residues. Germline trimming cut 10 bases from V and 0 bases from J; bases unmatched to any gene: 4. Germline values: CDR1 MNHNS, CDR2 SASEGT. The CDR3 DNA reads as TGTGCCATCAGGGGGTCCAGCACAGATACGCAGTATTTT. Amino acid sequence: CAIRGSSTDTQYF.

There are a few counts of this clonotype. The chain has TRBV10-3 and TRBJ2-7; a weak D match, TRBD1 (6 bases). Trimming took 0 bases from V and 6 from J, leaving 15 bases between them. The germline V gene has CDR1 ENHRY and CDR2 SYGVKD. CDR3 length equals 15 residues. The CDR3: CAISESRGTRAEQYF. The CDR3 DNA is TGTGCCATCAGTGAGTCGAGGGGGACGCGGGCCGAGCAGTACTTC.

The chain couples TRBV27 to TRBJ2-5, with D tentatively TRBD1 or TRBD2 (5 bases each). The V end was cut by 4 bases, the J end by 7 bases, with 19 bases between. This CDR3 contains 15 residues. Per the germline V gene, CDR1 is MNHEY and CDR2 is SMNVEV (reference sequence). The CDR3 DNA follows: TGTGCCAGCAGTTCCCGGGACGAGGGTGGTAGGACCCAGTACTTC. The encoded protein is CASSSRDEGGRTQYF.